One and the same sample provided the 25 T cell receptor beta chains below, sequenced in a study of early T cells in non-severe SARS-CoV-2 infection. Each CDR3 protein is one row after TCRdb ran MiXCR on the 5' RACE reads. The sample has 50,000 to 60,000 distinct CDR3 sequences; approximately 10% are singletons. The material sequenced was whole blood. The receptors come from an adult who was a healthcare worker with PCR-confirmed SARS-CoV-2 infection or an uninfected control (not recorded which).

This clonotype was detected only a few times. The chain recombines TRBV20-1 with TRBJ2-1, with D perhaps TRBD2 (6 bases). Germline V CDR1 and CDR2: DFQATT, SNEGSKA (reference sequence). This CDR3 spans 16 amino acids. The V and J ends lost 3 bases and 0 bases respectively, with 15 bases between them. The CDR3 sequence: CSARMGAGSSYNEQFF. The CDR3 nucleotides read TGCAGTGCTAGGATGGGCGCGGGAAGCTCCTACAATGAGCAGTTCTTC.

This clonotype has a count of ten or more. J is TRBJ1-1 and V is TRBV12-2. TRBV12-2 is given as a pseudogene. This CDR3 comprises 12 residues. This chain's CDR3 is CASRLALPEAFF. The DNA for the CDR3 is TGTGCAAGTCGCTTAGCGTTGCCTGAAGCTTTCTTT.

This clonotype was seen at least ten times. V usage is TRBV6-5 and J usage is TRBJ2-1, with 10 positions matching TRBD2. Germline V gene sequence: CDR1 MNHEY, CDR2 SVGAGI. The CDR3 length is 15 residues. V gave up 6 bases and J gave up 7 bases; unmatched junction bases: 9. Here the CDR3 DNA reads TGTGCCAGCAGGGACCAACTAGCGGGGCTAAATGAGCAGTTCTTC. This sequence encodes CASRDQLAGLNEQFF.

The chain recombines TRBV6-2 or TRBV6-3 with TRBJ2-1; D could derive from TRBD1 or TRBD2 (7 bases each). V lost 10 bases, J lost 8 bases, and 18 bases lay in between. From germline, CDR1 is MNHEY and CDR2 SVGEGT. This CDR3 comprises 13 residues. In DNA form, the CDR3 reads TGTGCCACCAGGGACAGTGGGAGGGATGAGCAGTTCTTC. Residues: CATRDSGRDEQFF.

This chain links TRBV6-5 with TRBJ2-6, with 8 bases fitting TRBD1. This CDR3 contains 17 residues. Germline trimming cut 8 bases from V and 4 bases from J; bases unmatched to any gene: 13. The V gene's germline CDR1 is MNHEY and CDR2 SVGAGI. CDR3 nucleotides: TGTGCCAGCGGTCGGGAGATCAGGGGGCTGGGGGCCAACGTCCTGACTTTC. Translated, it gives CASGREIRGLGANVLTF.

This clonotype was seen repeatedly, ten times or more. The chain uses TRBV3-1 and TRBJ1-2; 8 bases fit TRBD1. CDR1 and CDR2 (germline): LGHDT, YNNKEL (reference sequence). Germline trimming cut 2 bases from V and 5 bases from J; bases unmatched to any gene: 4. The CDR3 is 14 amino acids. CDR3 residues: CASSQSQGGYGYTF. The DNA for the CDR3 is TGTGCCAGCAGCCAATCACAGGGGGGGTATGGCTACACCTTC.

At least ten counts were recorded for this clonotype. The DNA for the CDR3 is TGTGCCAGCGGGGCCTTGGGGCAGGGGGCCTCTGAAGCTTTCTTT. This encodes CASGALGQGASEAFF. The gene calls are TRBV27 and TRBJ1-1; TRBD1 aligns across 8 bases. The CDR3 covers 15 residues. Germline-derived CDR1 and CDR2 are MNHEY and SMNVEV (reference sequence). The trim removed 8 bases at V and 6 bases at J, leaving 14 bases unmatched.

The chain employs TRBV28 and TRBJ2-1; 13 bases map to TRBD2. Germline CDR1 reads MDHEN; CDR2 reads SYDVKM. Germline trimming cut 5 bases from V and 8 bases from J; bases unmatched to any gene: 9. The CDR3 covers 16 residues. The DNA for the CDR3 is TGTGCCAGCAGTAAACCGGGACTAGCGGGATCCCATGAGCAGTTCTTC. Its protein is CASSKPGLAGSHEQFF.

This clonotype was counted many times. This chain joins TRBV4-3 and TRBJ2-1; D not resolved. The CDR3 length is 15 residues. Deletions cut 1 base from V and 0 bases from J, with 7 bases between. CDR1 is LGHNA and CDR2 is YSLEER in the germline V gene. The DNA for the CDR3 is TGCGCCAGCAGCCAAGCCCACAGCTCCTACAATGAGCAGTTCTTC. This gives the protein CASSQAHSSYNEQFF.

The CDR3 DNA sequence: TGTGCCAGCAGCTTAGTAAGGGACGAGCGCACAGATACGCAGTATTTT. It encodes CASSLVRDERTDTQYF. The chain links TRBV7-2 to TRBJ2-3; D could derive from TRBD1 or TRBD2 (5 bases each). From germline, CDR1 is SGHTA and CDR2 FQGNSA. V shed 1 base and J shed 1 base, with 12 bases lying between them. The CDR3 extends over 16 amino acids.

This clonotype was recorded many times. V usage is TRBV6-2 or TRBV6-3 and J usage is TRBJ2-4; D ambiguous. Germline CDR1 reads MNHEY; CDR2 reads SVGEGT. The CDR3 runs to 16 residues. The V gene lost 6 bases and the J gene lost 6 bases, with 21 bases spanning the gap. The CDR3 nucleotides are TGTGCCAGCAGCCCTCCGGGCCGACGGAATCCAAACATTCAGTACTTC. It encodes CASSPPGRRNPNIQYF.

The table lists this clonotype with a few counts. The chain is built from TRBV7-2 and TRBJ2-2, with 12 nucleotides matching TRBD2. V was clipped by 5 bases and J by 7 bases; unmatched bases: 5. Germline V CDR1 and CDR2: SGHTA, FQGNSA. The CDR3 contains 15 residues. The chain's CDR3 is CASSPTSGRIGELFF. In DNA, the CDR3 is TGTGCCAGCAGCCCGACTAGCGGGAGAATCGGGGAGCTGTTTTTT. Looking up the rest from reference TRBV7-2 and TRBJ2-2 gives the full variable domain: GAGVSQSPSNKVTEKGKDVELRCDPISGHTALYWYRQSLGQGLEFLIYFQGNSAPDKSGLPSDRFSAERTGGSVSTLTIQRTQQEDSAVYLCASSPTSGRIGELFFGEGSRLTVL.

A few counts support this clonotype. V gene TRBV7-8 combines with J gene TRBJ2-5; no clear D gene. This CDR3 has 14 residues. Germline CDR1 is SGHVS and CDR2 is FQNEAQ. V lost 4 bases and J 5 bases, leaving 14 bases between the germline ends. CDR3 protein: CASSSDRVWETQYF. As DNA, the CDR3 is TGTGCCAGCAGCTCCGACCGAGTTTGGGAGACCCAGTACTTC.

This chain uses TRBV12-2 with TRBJ1-5; the table gives TRBD1 as D, unverified against the DNA. TRBV12-2 is termed a pseudogene. The CDR3 loop spans 17 amino acids. CDR3 nucleotides: TGTGCAAGTCGCTTAGGGACGGCGCCCCTGATTAATCAGCCCCAGCATTTT. This sequence encodes CASRLGTAPLINQPQHF.

This clonotype came up a few times. The chain has TRBV29-1 and TRBJ1-2, with D perhaps matching TRBD1 (5 bases). The CDR3 runs 12 residues. Germline V lookup: CDR1 SQVTM, CDR2 ANQGSEA. The CDR3 bases are TGCGCCTGGGGCGGTTCAATGGGTGGCTACACCTTC. It is translated as CAWGGSMGGYTF. Based on the CDR3 plus reference TRBV29-1 and TRBJ1-2, the full variable domain is SAVISQKPSRDICQRGTSLTIQCQVDSQVTMMFWYRQQPGQSLTLIATANQGSEATYESGFVIDKFPISRPNLTFSTLTVSNMSPEDSSIYLCAWGGSMGGYTFGSGTRLTVV.

In its sample, this clonotype was seen many times. This chain connects TRBV4-1 to TRBJ2-7; unclear D gene. The CDR3 totals 14 residues. Germline values: CDR1 MGHRA, CDR2 YSYEKL. Trimming shortened V by 1 base and J by 1 base, and 8 bases separated the two germline ends. This CDR3 is CASSQGWGSYEQYF. The CDR3 nucleotides are TGCGCCAGCAGCCAAGGTTGGGGTTCCTACGAGCAGTACTTC.

The V and J genes are TRBV11-2 and TRBJ2-1, with 13 nucleotides matching TRBD2. The trim removed 5 bases at V and 4 bases at J, leaving 11 bases unmatched. In germline, CDR1 is SGHAT, CDR2 FQNNGV. CDR3 length: 18 amino acids. This CDR3 is CASSVRLAGGPIYNEQFF. CDR3 DNA sequence: TGTGCCAGCAGCGTTAGACTAGCGGGGGGCCCTATTTACAATGAGCAGTTCTTC.

This clonotype was seen repeatedly, ten times or more. The gene calls are TRBV4-3 and TRBJ2-3; D unclear. Trimming left V 4 bases short and J 5 bases short, with 10 bases between. The CDR3 is made up of 13 amino acids. CDR1 and CDR2 (germline): LGHNA, YSLEER. The CDR3 nucleotides are TGCGCCAGCAGCCTTACCCGCCAAGATACGCAGTATTTT. It is translated as CASSLTRQDTQYF.

This clonotype was counted only a few times. V and J are TRBV20-1 and TRBJ1-1; TRBD1 is a possible D gene (6 bases). CDR1 and CDR2 (germline): DFQATT, SNEGSKA (reference sequence). Trimming removed 1 base from V and 5 bases from J, with 14 bases in between. This CDR3 has 14 amino acids. The CDR3 sequence is CSARGSGALTEAFF. Here the CDR3 DNA reads TGCAGTGCTAGAGGATCGGGGGCGTTAACTGAAGCTTTCTTT.

This clonotype was observed at least ten times. The chain has TRBV20-1 and TRBJ2-5, with D perhaps TRBD1 (6 bases). This CDR3 comprises 14 residues. Germline-derived CDR1 and CDR2 are DFQATT and SNEGSKA (reference sequence). Trimming removed 5 bases at V and 1 base at J, with 14 bases between. This CDR3 reads CSAQLGAPQETQYF. CDR3 coding DNA: TGCAGTGCTCAACTGGGGGCTCCCCAAGAGACCCAGTACTTC.

This clonotype appeared many times. V and J are TRBV27 and TRBJ2-7, with 8 bases matching TRBD1. In germline, CDR1 is MNHEY, CDR2 SMNVEV (reference sequence). This CDR3 has 14 amino acids. V shed 3 bases and J 4 bases; nucleotides not matched to a gene: 5. The CDR3 nucleotides are TGTGCCAGCAGTTTCCAGGGGGCTGGGTACGAGCAGTACTTC. Amino acids: CASSFQGAGYEQYF.

In its sample, this clonotype was seen many times. The chain is built from TRBV5-6 and TRBJ2-1; the D is unclear. The germline V gene has CDR1 SGHDT and CDR2 YYEEEE. V shed 1 base and J shed 10 bases, with 12 bases lying between them. This CDR3 region has 13 residues. Written as DNA, the CDR3 is TGTGCCAGCAGCTTGTCCCCGGGCGGCGAGCAGTTCTTC. Protein sequence: CASSLSPGGEQFF.

The chain combines TRBV4-3 with TRBJ2-2; TRBD2 matches 8 bases. The CDR3 totals 17 residues. The V and J ends lost 4 bases and 6 bases, in that order; junction bases with no gene match: 13. Germline assignment: CDR1 LGHNA and CDR2 YSLEER. CDR3 region: CASSRNPGLGGAGELFF. CDR3 DNA sequence: TGCGCCAGCAGCCGGAACCCGGGACTAGGGGGTGCCGGGGAGCTGTTTTTT.

This clonotype occurred many times. This sequence joins TRBV4-1 and TRBJ2-1, with no clear D. CDR3 length equals 16 residues. The germline CDR1 and CDR2 sequences are MGHRA and YSYEKL. Trimming took 3 bases from V and 0 from J, leaving 12 bases between them. The CDR3: CASSQLTTPSYNEQFF. For the CDR3, the DNA is TGCGCCAGCAGCCAGCTAACCACCCCCTCCTACAATGAGCAGTTCTTC.

This clonotype occurred many times. The chain employs TRBV30 and TRBJ1-6; 7 bases agree with TRBD1. J was trimmed by 4 bases and V by 5 bases; bases with no gene match: 5. This CDR3 is 14 amino acids long. Germline assignment: CDR1 GTSNPN and CDR2 SVGIG (reference sequence). The CDR3 sequence is CAWAQGWYNSPLHF. CDR3 coding DNA: TGTGCCTGGGCACAGGGGTGGTATAATTCACCCCTCCACTTT.